This paragraph reports one T cell receptor beta chain. The sample is drawn from a study of blood T cell repertoires in COVID-19. Study as a whole: Samples came from the United States, Italy and Spain, spanning acute and convalescent COVID-19.

The assay was immunoSEQ multiplex PCR, and TCRdb's table has in-frame clones only and misses some. The sample lists more than 200,000 clones, around nine tenths occurring once. The CDR3 totals 16 residues. V shed 5 bases and J shed 3 bases, with 17 bases lying between them. Looked up from germline, CDR1 is KGHDR and CDR2 is SFDVKD. The chain combines TRBV24-1 with TRBJ2-3; D is perhaps TRBD2 (5 bases). The specimen was peripheral blood. The sequence was obtained from a woman aged 60-75 years with COVID-19, enrolled during active disease. CDR3 sequence reads: CATSGGLTVGTDTQYF. The CDR3 bases are TGTGCCACCAGTGGAGGGCTGACGGTGGGGACAGATACGCAGTATTTT.